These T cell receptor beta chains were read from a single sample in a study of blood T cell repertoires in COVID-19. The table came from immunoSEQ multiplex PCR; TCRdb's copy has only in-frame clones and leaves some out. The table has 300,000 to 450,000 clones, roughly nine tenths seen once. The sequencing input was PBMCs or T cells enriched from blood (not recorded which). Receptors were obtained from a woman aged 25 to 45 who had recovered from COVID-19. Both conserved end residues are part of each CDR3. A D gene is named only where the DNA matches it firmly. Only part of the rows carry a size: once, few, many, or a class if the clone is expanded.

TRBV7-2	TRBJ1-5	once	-	TGTGCCAGCAGTAATAGCAATCAGCCCCAGCATTTT	CASSNSNQPQHF
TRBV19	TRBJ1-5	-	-	TGTGCCAGTAGTATGCAGGGAGGGGGTAGGAGCAATCAGCCCCAGCATTTT	CASSMQGGGRSNQPQHF
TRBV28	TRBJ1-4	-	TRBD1	TGTGCCAGCTCCGAAGACGGGACAGGGTTTGAAAAACTGTTTTTT	CASSEDGTGFEKLFF
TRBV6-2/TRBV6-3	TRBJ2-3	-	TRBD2	TGTGCCAGCAGTTACGGTGCGGGGGGGCCCCAAGATACGCAGTATTTT	CASSYGAGGPQDTQYF
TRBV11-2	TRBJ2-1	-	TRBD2	TGTGCCAGCAGCAACACGGGGGGGTACAATGAGCAGTTCTTC	CASSNTGGYNEQFF
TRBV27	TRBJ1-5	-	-	TGTGCCAGCAGTTTGCCCGGTCAGCCCCAGCATTTT	CASSLPGQPQHF
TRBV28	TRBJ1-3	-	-	TGTGCCAGCACCGGAGGACTGAGAGCTGGAAACACCATATATTTT	CASTGGLRAGNTIYF
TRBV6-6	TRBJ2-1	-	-	TGTGCCAGCAGTCCAGGGGTCGATGAGCAGTTCTTC	CASSPGVDEQFF
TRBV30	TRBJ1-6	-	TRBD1	TGTGCCTGGAGAAGAAACCGACAGGGGGCTTCACCCCTCCACTTT	CAWRRNRQGASPLHF
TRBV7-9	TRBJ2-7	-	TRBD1	TGTGCCAGCAGCTCGTACAGGGGCTTCGACTACGAGCAGTACTTC	CASSSYRGFDYEQYF
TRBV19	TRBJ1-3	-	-	TGTGCCAGTAGTATGACAGCTGATCCTGGAAACACCATATATTTT	CASSMTADPGNTIYF
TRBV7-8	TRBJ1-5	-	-	TGTGCCAGCAGCTTGGACAGATATAGCAATCAGCCCCAGCATTTT	CASSLDRYSNQPQHF
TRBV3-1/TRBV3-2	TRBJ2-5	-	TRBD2	TGTGCCAGCAGCCGCCGGGGGGAAAAAGAGACCCAGTACTTC	CASSRRGEKETQYF
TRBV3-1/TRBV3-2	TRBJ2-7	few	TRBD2	TGTGCCAGCAGCCAACCGAACGCGGGACTAGAAGAGCAGTACTTC	CASSQPNAGLEEQYF
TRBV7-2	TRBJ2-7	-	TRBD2	TGTGCCAGCAGCTTATTCGGGCTACTAGCGGGGAATTACGAGCAGTACTTC	CASSLFGLLAGNYEQYF
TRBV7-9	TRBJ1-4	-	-	TGTGCCAGCAGCTTAGGGCAGGTGACAACTAATGAAAAACTGTTTTTT	CASSLGQVTTNEKLFF
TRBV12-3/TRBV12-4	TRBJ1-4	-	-	TGTGCCAGCAGTTTGACGGCAGGAGAAAAACTGTTTTTT	CASSLTAGEKLFF
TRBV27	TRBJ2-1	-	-	TGTGCCAGCAGCAGAGGGCGGGGGCCTAAAAGAGGTGAGCAGTTCTTC	CASSRGRGPKRGEQFF
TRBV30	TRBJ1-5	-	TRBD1	TGTGCCTGGAGTCTAGGGACAGCAGGGAATCAGCCCCAGCATTTT	CAWSLGTAGNQPQHF
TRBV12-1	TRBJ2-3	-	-	TGTGCCAGCAGCTGGGGGCCCAGGACTAGAACAGATACGCAGTATTTT	CASSWGPRTRTDTQYF
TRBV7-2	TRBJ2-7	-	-	TGTGCCAGCAGCTTAGGGGGTAGCGCGGTCGAGCAGTACTTC	CASSLGGSAVEQYF
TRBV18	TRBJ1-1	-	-	TGTGCCAGCTCACTTAATTCAGGAATTGAAGCTTTCTTT	CASSLNSGIEAFF
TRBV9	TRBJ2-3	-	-	TGTGCCAGCAGCGCCCGCGGGGGCCCTCCAGATACGCAGTATTTT	CASSARGGPPDTQYF
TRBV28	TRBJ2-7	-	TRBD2	TGTGCCAGCAGCTCCGGGACTAGCGGGGGGAGGGTATCCTACGAGCAGTACTTC	CASSSGTSGGRVSYEQYF
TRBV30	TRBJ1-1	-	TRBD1	TGTGCCTCTGAACCGGGACAGAATGAGAACACTGAAGCTTTCTTT	CASEPGQNENTEAFF
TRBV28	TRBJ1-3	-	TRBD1	TGTGCCAGCAGTTTCATAGACAGGGTTGGAAACACCATATATTTT	CASSFIDRVGNTIYF